These T cell receptor beta chains were read from a single sample in a study of blood T cell repertoires in COVID-19. TCRdb's table, derived via immunoSEQ multiplex PCR, lists solely in-frame clones and lacks some. The sample lists some 120,000 clones, around 90% occurring once. Specimen: peripheral blood. The receptor set was obtained from a human donor in a cohort sampled during active COVID-19. Each CDR3 is given with its conserved first and last residue. A D gene is named only where the DNA matches it firmly. Some rows mark clone size as missing; the rest say once, few, many or name a class of expanded clone.

J: TRBJ2-2
V: TRBV5-1
size: .
D: TRBD1
CDR3: CASSQGQITGELFF
DNA: TGCGCCAGCAGCCAGGGACAGATCACCGGGGAGCTGTTTTTT

J: TRBJ1-2
V: TRBV11-2
size: .
D: TRBD1
CDR3: CASSFDAAGTGLGRGYTF
DNA: TGTGCCAGCAGCTTTGACGCTGCCGGGACAGGCTTGGGACGTGGCTACACCTTC

J: TRBJ2-3
V: TRBV6-6
size: .
D: .
CDR3: CASSPTPGIGERVGRVTDTQYF
DNA: TGTGCCAGCAGTCCTACTCCGGGGATCGGGGAGAGGGTTGGAAGGGTAACAGATACGCAGTATTTT

J: TRBJ1-5
V: TRBV29-1
size: .
D: .
CDR3: CSGREGNQPQHF
DNA: TGCAGCGGGAGAGAGGGCAATCAGCCCCAGCATTTT

J: TRBJ2-1
V: TRBV5-1
size: .
D: TRBD2
CDR3: CASSLEGTSDEQFF
DNA: TGCGCCAGCAGCTTGGAGGGGACTAGCGATGAGCAGTTCTTC

J: TRBJ2-3
V: TRBV5-6
size: .
D: .
CDR3: CASSFSGGDTQYF
DNA: TGTGCCAGCAGCTTTTCCGGGGGAGATACGCAGTATTTT

J: TRBJ2-1
V: TRBV1
size: once
D: .
CDR3: CTSSRGLAGFRYNEQFF
DNA: TGCACCAGCAGCCGAGGACTAGCGGGTTTTCGCTACAATGAGCAGTTCTTC

J: TRBJ1-1
V: TRBV29-1
size: .
D: .
CDR3: CSVFGGEAFF
DNA: TGCAGCGTTTTTGGAGGTGAAGCTTTCTTT

J: TRBJ2-1
V: TRBV15
size: once
D: .
CDR3: CATSRVRGYNEQFF
DNA: TGTGCCACCAGCAGAGTTCGAGGCTACAATGAGCAGTTCTTC

J: TRBJ2-7
V: TRBV18
size: .
D: TRBD2
CDR3: CASSPSGGRSYEQYF
DNA: TGTGCCAGCTCACCGAGCGGGGGGAGGTCCTACGAGCAGTACTTC

J: TRBJ2-1
V: TRBV6-5
size: .
D: .
CDR3: CASTQGDSYNEQFF
DNA: TGTGCCAGCACTCAAGGGGACTCCTACAATGAGCAGTTCTTC

J: TRBJ2-7
V: TRBV11-2
size: .
D: .
CDR3: CASTGGTEDLEQYF
DNA: TGTGCCAGCACCGGTGGGACTGAGGATCTCGAGCAGTACTTC

J: TRBJ2-3
V: TRBV28
size: .
D: TRBD2
CDR3: CASSFPGGGDWGDTQYF
DNA: TGTGCCAGCAGTTTCCCCGGGGGGGGCGATTGGGGAGATACGCAGTATTTT

J: TRBJ2-1
V: TRBV19
size: .
D: TRBD1
CDR3: CASSHLTGSSYNEQFF
DNA: TGTGCCAGTTCCCACCTGACAGGGAGCTCCTACAATGAGCAGTTCTTC

J: TRBJ1-2
V: TRBV4-2
size: .
D: .
CDR3: CASSQLQGTYGYTF
DNA: TGTGCCAGCAGCCAACTACAGGGAACCTATGGCTACACCTTC

J: TRBJ2-7
V: TRBV11-2
size: .
D: .
CDR3: CASSPEFSPQFFEQYF
DNA: TGTGCCAGCAGCCCAGAATTTTCCCCCCAGTTTTTCGAGCAGTACTTC